This TCR beta chain stems from a study of CD8 T cells in ankylosing spondylitis. TCRdb re-called the 5' RACE reads with MiXCR, one entry per CDR3 protein. The sample includes 200,000 to 250,000 distinct CDR3 sequences, under 12% of them seen just once. Germline CDR1 is KGHSH and CDR2 is LQKENI. The CDR3 covers 14 residues. J lost 3 bases, V lost 6 bases, and 4 bases had no gene match. This clonotype was seen at least ten times. Sample: blood, either unsorted or a sorted T cell fraction (not recorded which). This clonotype originated in a male donor with ankylosing spondylitis or in good health (not recorded which). The J gene is TRBJ2-2, the V gene TRBV18; TRBD1 agrees at 7 bases. The chain's CDR3 is CASSTQGDTGELFF. The CDR3 nucleotides are TGTGCCAGCTCTACCCAGGGGGACACCGGGGAGCTGTTTTTT.